Below, 8 T cell receptor beta chains from the same sample are listed, as sequenced in a study of T cell responses to AZD1222 COVID-19 vaccine (dated by TCRdb to the early 2020s). Libraries were constructed by the immunoSEQ multiplex PCR assay. Sourced from immuneACCESS, this table was stored by TCRdb with only in-frame sequences that have V and J called. A share of the clones is absent; for the studies checked, an unresolved V gene accounts for under half, and the remainder has no known explanation. This sample holds over 130,000 clones; roughly 90% were observed only once. Approximately 3.3% of the sample belongs to the ten largest clones. The sample's time point label, in plain terms: about 28 days (+/-7) after the second vaccine dose. The sample was peripheral blood, taken 28 days after the second AZD1222 dose. The source of these receptors is an adult who received the AZD1222 COVID-19 vaccine.

The chain couples TRBV21-1 to TRBJ1-6; TRBD1 is the table's D call and was not checked against the DNA. TRBV21-1 is described as a pseudogene. The CDR3 runs 16 residues. DNA of the CDR3: TGTGCCAGACGGAGGTGGACAGGGGGGAGAAATTCACCCCTCCACTTT. This translates into CARRRWTGGRNSPLHF.

The chain joins TRBV7-8 to TRBJ2-3, with 11 nucleotides matching TRBD2. The CDR3 consists of 17 residues. CDR1 is SGHVS and CDR2 is FQNEAQ in the germline V gene. The V and J ends lost 1 base and 4 bases, in that order; junction bases with no gene match: 7. CDR3 in amino acids: CASSLGELAGVPDTQYF. The CDR3 DNA sequence: TGTGCCAGCAGCTTAGGAGAACTAGCGGGAGTCCCAGATACGCAGTATTTT. The full variable domain, with the rest looked up from reference TRBV7-8 and TRBJ2-3, is GAGVSQSPRYKVAKRGQDVALRCDPISGHVSLFWYQQALGQGPEFLTYFQNEAQLDKSGLPSDRFFAERPEGSVSTLKIQRTQQEDSAVYLCASSLGELAGVPDTQYFGPGTRLTVL.

The rearrangement uses TRBV11-3 and TRBJ1-1; D gene unclear. Deletions cut 1 base from V and 5 bases from J, with 11 bases between. Germline lookup yields CDR1 SGHNT and CDR2 YENEEA. CDR3 length: 14 amino acids. As DNA, the CDR3 is TGTGCCAGCAGCTTAGCCAGAGGGCTTACTGAAGCTTTCTTT. Encoded protein: CASSLARGLTEAFF.

V is TRBV18 and J is TRBJ1-2, with TRBD1 matching over 8 bases. CDR3 size: 16 residues. The J segment lost 2 bases and the V segment lost 0 bases, leaving 5 bases of the junction unmatched. The germline V gene encodes CDR1 KGHSH and CDR2 LQKENI. For the CDR3, the DNA is TGTGCCAGCTCACCACCGAATGGACAGGGAAACTATGGCTACACCTTC. It yields the protein CASSPPNGQGNYGYTF.

The rearrangement links TRBV12-3 or TRBV12-4 to TRBJ2-5; TRBD1 or TRBD2 may be the D gene (6 bases each). The CDR3 spans 13 residues. V dropped 2 bases and J dropped 5 bases, with 9 bases sitting between them. CDR3 sequence (DNA): TGTGCCAGCAGTTTAAGGGGGGAGGAGACCCAGTACTTC. Its translation is CASSLRGEETQYF.

This clone was seen only once. The chain is built from TRBV7-9 and TRBJ1-6; 7 nucleotides align to TRBD1. The V gene's germline CDR1 is SEHNR and CDR2 FQNEAQ (reference sequence). J lost 8 bases, V lost 1 base, and 2 bases had no gene match. The CDR3 totals 14 residues. The CDR3 is CASSLVGGDSPLHF. CDR3 coding DNA: TGTGCCAGCAGCTTAGTAGGGGGCGATTCACCCCTCCACTTT.

The rearrangement links TRBV12-2 to TRBJ2-7; the table's D call, TRBD2, has no DNA check behind it. TRBV12-2 is designated a pseudogene. This CDR3 contains 11 residues. CDR3 DNA sequence: TGTGCAGTCTCGCGGAAATACGAGCAGTACTTC. Its translation is CAVSRKYEQYF.

The rearrangement uses TRBV6-2 or TRBV6-3 and TRBJ1-5, with D possibly TRBD1 on 5 matching bases. The CDR3 length is 16 residues. The V end was cut by 4 bases, the J end by 6 bases, with 19 bases between. Germline V gives CDR1 MNHEY, CDR2 SVGEGT. CDR3 sequence (DNA): TGTGCCAGCAGTTTTCAGGGTTCGACTTGGGGTCAGCCCCAGCATTTT. Translating gives CASSFQGSTWGQPQHF.